This is a list of T cell receptor beta chains from one sample in a study of blood T cell repertoires in COVID-19. Here immunoSEQ multiplex PCR was the method, and the copy in TCRdb shows in-frame clones only, minus some. The repertoire holds over 100,000 clones, with approximately 78% as singletons. Sequences were obtained from peripheral blood. The receptors originated from a man in his sixties or seventies with acute or convalescent COVID-19. Both conserved end residues are part of each CDR3. D genes are given only for firm matches. Clone size is not always given. Where it is, it says once, few, many or a class for expanded clones.

d_gene: -; abundance: -; j_gene: TRBJ2-7; v_gene: TRBV6-1; CDR3aa: CASSEGYRAEQYF
d_gene: -; abundance: -; j_gene: TRBJ1-5; v_gene: TRBV16; CDR3aa: CASRDSSNQPQHF
d_gene: TRBD1; abundance: -; j_gene: TRBJ2-7; v_gene: TRBV19; CDR3aa: CATRTGAYEQYF
d_gene: TRBD1; abundance: -; j_gene: TRBJ1-6; v_gene: TRBV5-6; CDR3aa: CASSFLDRTYNSPLHF
d_gene: -; abundance: -; j_gene: TRBJ2-1; v_gene: TRBV2; CDR3aa: CASSGGQPYNEQFF
d_gene: -; abundance: -; j_gene: TRBJ1-1; v_gene: TRBV28; CDR3aa: CASSPSRGGSTEAFF
d_gene: -; abundance: -; j_gene: TRBJ2-3; v_gene: TRBV4-2; CDR3aa: CASSQGVRLSTDTQYF
d_gene: -; abundance: -; j_gene: TRBJ2-3; v_gene: TRBV19; CDR3aa: CASSIYGQTDTQYF
d_gene: -; abundance: -; j_gene: TRBJ2-3; v_gene: TRBV11-2; CDR3aa: CASTLERLSTDTQYF
d_gene: TRBD1; abundance: -; j_gene: TRBJ2-5; v_gene: TRBV29-1; CDR3aa: CSVGQGAQETQYF
d_gene: TRBD1; abundance: -; j_gene: TRBJ1-1; v_gene: TRBV19; CDR3aa: CASSTLTGTLNTEAFF
d_gene: TRBD1; abundance: -; j_gene: TRBJ2-3; v_gene: TRBV6-5; CDR3aa: CASSRGQETLHTQYF
d_gene: -; abundance: once; j_gene: TRBJ1-5; v_gene: TRBV11-2; CDR3aa: CASTPDLDSRGPQHF
d_gene: TRBD2; abundance: once; j_gene: TRBJ2-5; v_gene: TRBV5-4; CDR3aa: CASSTPGLASRETQYF
d_gene: TRBD1; abundance: -; j_gene: TRBJ1-1; v_gene: TRBV2; CDR3aa: CASSLQTGGQAFF
d_gene: TRBD2; abundance: -; j_gene: TRBJ2-1; v_gene: TRBV3-1/TRBV3-2; CDR3aa: CASSQERGLAGIIDEQFF
d_gene: -; abundance: -; j_gene: TRBJ1-4; v_gene: TRBV20-1; CDR3aa: CIGRGIEKLFF
d_gene: TRBD1; abundance: -; j_gene: TRBJ1-1; v_gene: TRBV2; CDR3aa: CASMGTGGTNTEAFF
d_gene: -; abundance: -; j_gene: TRBJ1-2; v_gene: TRBV18; CDR3aa: CASSQSRAGSRAGYGYTF
d_gene: TRBD1; abundance: -; j_gene: TRBJ1-5; v_gene: TRBV19; CDR3aa: CASSKDRGGYQPQHF
d_gene: -; abundance: -; j_gene: TRBJ2-7; v_gene: TRBV18; CDR3aa: CASSLSGLSYEQYF
d_gene: -; abundance: few; j_gene: TRBJ2-7; v_gene: TRBV9; CDR3aa: CASSPATYTYEQYF
d_gene: -; abundance: few; j_gene: TRBJ1-2; v_gene: TRBV6-6; CDR3aa: CAITRETNYGYTF
d_gene: -; abundance: -; j_gene: TRBJ2-1; v_gene: TRBV5-1; CDR3aa: CASSYTLQGNEQFF
d_gene: -; abundance: -; j_gene: TRBJ2-1; v_gene: TRBV7-2; CDR3aa: CASNLGRPLSEQFF
d_gene: TRBD2; abundance: -; j_gene: TRBJ2-3; v_gene: TRBV10-3; CDR3aa: CAISDPSRGGTDTQYF